This T cell receptor (beta chain) was recorded in a study of T cell responses to AZD1222 COVID-19 vaccine. The method was immunoSEQ multiplex PCR; TCRdb's version includes in-frame clones alone and lacks a portion of them. The sample includes approximately 140,000 clones, about 92% of them seen just once. The V gene's germline CDR1 is SGHRS and CDR2 YFSETQ. This CDR3 spans 17 amino acids. V was pared by 4 bases and J by 0 bases, with 16 bases between. The specimen was peripheral blood, collected 28 days after the second AZD1222 dose. This TCR was sampled from an adult who received the AZD1222 COVID-19 vaccine. This sequence joins TRBV5-1 and TRBJ1-4, with D maybe TRBD1 (5 bases). The CDR3 DNA reads as TGCGCCAGCAGCCCCGGAATGGACACTTCAACTAATGAAAAACTGTTTTTT. Translating it yields CASSPGMDTSTNEKLFF.